This T cell receptor (beta chain) was documented in a study of blood T cell repertoires in COVID-19. For the study at large: Sources were T cells, B-cell-depleted T cells, or PBMCs; the material itself was cDNA or gDNA.

V was clipped by 1 base and J by 3 bases, with 10 bases between them. The CDR3 runs to 14 residues. Germline loops: CDR1 LGHDT, CDR2 YNNKEL (reference sequence). Profiling relied on immunoSEQ multiplex PCR, and the TCRdb table lists in-frame clones only, not all of them. Here the sample spans 250,000 to 300,000 clones, approximately 84% being singletons. The source of this sequence is a man aged 18-30 years who had recovered from COVID-19. The specimen sequenced was PBMCs or T cells enriched from blood (not recorded which). This chain uses TRBV3-1 (or the pseudogene TRBV3-2) with TRBJ2-7; D may be TRBD2 (5 bases). The DNA for the CDR3 is TGTGCCAGCAGCCAAGTAAGTCGGGGCTACGAGCAGTACTTC. As protein: CASSQVSRGYEQYF.